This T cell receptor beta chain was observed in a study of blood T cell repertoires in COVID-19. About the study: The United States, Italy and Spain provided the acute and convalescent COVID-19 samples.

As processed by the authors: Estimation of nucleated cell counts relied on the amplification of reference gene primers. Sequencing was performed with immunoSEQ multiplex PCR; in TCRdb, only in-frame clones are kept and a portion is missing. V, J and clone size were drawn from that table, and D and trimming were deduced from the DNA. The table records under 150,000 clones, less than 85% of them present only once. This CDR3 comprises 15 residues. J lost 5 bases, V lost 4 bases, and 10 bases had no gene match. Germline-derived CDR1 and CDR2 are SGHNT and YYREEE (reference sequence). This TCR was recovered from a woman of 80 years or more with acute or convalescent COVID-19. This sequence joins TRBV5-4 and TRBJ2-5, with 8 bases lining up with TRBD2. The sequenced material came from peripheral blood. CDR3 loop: CASSLTSSGGETQYF. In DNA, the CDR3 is TGTGCCAGCAGCCTGACTAGCTCGGGGGGGGAGACCCAGTACTTC.